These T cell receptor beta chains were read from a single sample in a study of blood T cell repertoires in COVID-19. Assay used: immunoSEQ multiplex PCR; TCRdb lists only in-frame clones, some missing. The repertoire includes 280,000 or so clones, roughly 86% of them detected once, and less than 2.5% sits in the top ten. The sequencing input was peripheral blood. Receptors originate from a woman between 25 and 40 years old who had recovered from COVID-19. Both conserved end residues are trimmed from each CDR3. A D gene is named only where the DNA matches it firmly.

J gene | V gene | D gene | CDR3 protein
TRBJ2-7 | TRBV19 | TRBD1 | ASSIAGQGSPYEQY
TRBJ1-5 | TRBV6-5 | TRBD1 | ASRGTGYSNQPQH
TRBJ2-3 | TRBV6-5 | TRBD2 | ASSYLTSADTQY
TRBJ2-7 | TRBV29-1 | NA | SVVGGQSYEQY
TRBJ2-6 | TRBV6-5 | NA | ASTNGGSGANVLT
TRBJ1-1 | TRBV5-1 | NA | ASSFLGAEAF
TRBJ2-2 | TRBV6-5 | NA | ASSYGLANTGELF
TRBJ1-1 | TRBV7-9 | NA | ASSLLAILLLNTEAF
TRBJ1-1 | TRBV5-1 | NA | ASTQSTGNTEAF
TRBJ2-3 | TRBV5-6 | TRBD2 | ASSLGLAGGTADTQY
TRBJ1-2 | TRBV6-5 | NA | ASSTTGNYGYT
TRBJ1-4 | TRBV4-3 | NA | ASSQAAGLNEKLF
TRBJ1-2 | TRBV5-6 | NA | ASTPTTRGGYGYT
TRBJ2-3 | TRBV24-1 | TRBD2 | ATSDSGLAVGKTDTQY
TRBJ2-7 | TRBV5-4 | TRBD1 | ASRQTGGSYEQY
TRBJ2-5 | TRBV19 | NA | ASSPGIAEAGETQY
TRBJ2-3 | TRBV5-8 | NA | ASSLVVVLRSTDTQY
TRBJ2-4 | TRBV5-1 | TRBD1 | ASRWDRDRSGIQY
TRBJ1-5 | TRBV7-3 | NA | ASSLRGPNQPQH
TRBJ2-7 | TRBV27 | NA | ASSLDTSYEQY
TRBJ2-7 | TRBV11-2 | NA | ASSLTGYMSYEQY
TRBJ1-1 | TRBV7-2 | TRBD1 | ASSLVGTAAF
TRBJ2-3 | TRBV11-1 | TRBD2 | ASSQFLAVDTQY
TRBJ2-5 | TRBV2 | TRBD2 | ASSEALGREEEETQY
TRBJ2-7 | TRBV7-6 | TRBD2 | ASSLEGASGSYEQY
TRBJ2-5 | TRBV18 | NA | ASSPPPPPETQY
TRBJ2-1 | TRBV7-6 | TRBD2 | ATFGTSGLYNEQF
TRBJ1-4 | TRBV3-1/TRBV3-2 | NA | ASSQGIGAPAAYEKLF
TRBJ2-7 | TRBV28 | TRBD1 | ASSLGQGAIYEQY
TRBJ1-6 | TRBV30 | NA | AWSVTGAPY
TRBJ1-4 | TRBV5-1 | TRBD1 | ASSSGQSNEKLF
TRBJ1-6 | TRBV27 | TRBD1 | ASSSPALTGWNSPLH
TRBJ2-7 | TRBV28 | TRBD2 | ATGLAGAYEQY
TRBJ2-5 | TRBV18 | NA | ASSPNQETQY
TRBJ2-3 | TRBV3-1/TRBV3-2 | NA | ASSIKTDTQY
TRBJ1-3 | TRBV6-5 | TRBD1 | ASLGQGGGNTIY
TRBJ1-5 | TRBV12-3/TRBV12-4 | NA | ASSLAGDQPQH
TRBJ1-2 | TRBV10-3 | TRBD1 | AISEALDITDRGPSYT
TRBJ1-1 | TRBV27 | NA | ASSLGLGQPMNTEAF
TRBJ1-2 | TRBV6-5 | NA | ASITPGSRYGYT
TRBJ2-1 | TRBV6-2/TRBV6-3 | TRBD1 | ASSLNALRDSRAANSDEQF